This is a list of T cell receptor beta chains from one sample in a study of lymphopenia after photon versus proton radiotherapy. Only in-frame clones appear in the TCRdb table, and some are missing; sequencing was by immunoSEQ multiplex PCR. The table shows 150,000 or so clones, with approximately 86% occurring only once. This sample comprised peripheral blood, obtained from a patient treated with photon-based radiotherapy. Receptors were obtained from a man aged 50-60 years with gastric cancer. Each CDR3 is given without its conserved first and last residue. A D gene is named only where the DNA matches it firmly. A row's size may be missing; if present it is once, few, many or a size class.

cdr3_aa: ASSLGFDSEETQY
j_call: TRBJ2-5
cdr3_length: 13
clone_size: NA
v_call: TRBV7-2
d_call: NA

cdr3_aa: ASSVTGTETQY
j_call: TRBJ2-5
cdr3_length: 11
clone_size: few
v_call: TRBV19
d_call: NA

cdr3_aa: ASSLMAIPLYEQY
j_call: TRBJ2-7
cdr3_length: 13
clone_size: NA
v_call: TRBV7-2
d_call: NA

cdr3_aa: ASSPTGTSGTYEQY
j_call: TRBJ2-7
cdr3_length: 14
clone_size: NA
v_call: TRBV5-5
d_call: TRBD2

cdr3_aa: ASSWGASGSALEGTDTQY
j_call: TRBJ2-3
cdr3_length: 18
clone_size: NA
v_call: TRBV4-3
d_call: TRBD2

cdr3_aa: ASSLQTSGAGEQF
j_call: TRBJ2-1
cdr3_length: 13
clone_size: NA
v_call: TRBV27
d_call: TRBD2

cdr3_aa: ASSYGSGGSYNEQF
j_call: TRBJ2-1
cdr3_length: 14
clone_size: NA
v_call: TRBV6-5
d_call: TRBD2

cdr3_aa: ASSSDREAF
j_call: TRBJ1-1
cdr3_length: 9
clone_size: NA
v_call: TRBV5-6
d_call: TRBD1

cdr3_aa: ASSERPLSGGRPYEQY
j_call: TRBJ2-7
cdr3_length: 16
clone_size: NA
v_call: TRBV2
d_call: TRBD2

cdr3_aa: SARVYEQY
j_call: TRBJ2-7
cdr3_length: 8
clone_size: NA
v_call: TRBV20-1
d_call: NA

cdr3_aa: ASSDHRYTDTQY
j_call: TRBJ2-3
cdr3_length: 12
clone_size: once
v_call: TRBV6-1
d_call: NA

cdr3_aa: ASSSAANTGELF
j_call: TRBJ2-2
cdr3_length: 12
clone_size: NA
v_call: TRBV7-3
d_call: NA

cdr3_aa: ASSVQGANTEAF
j_call: TRBJ1-1
cdr3_length: 12
clone_size: NA
v_call: TRBV9
d_call: TRBD1

cdr3_aa: AISESVGNYGYT
j_call: TRBJ1-2
cdr3_length: 12
clone_size: NA
v_call: TRBV10-3
d_call: NA

cdr3_aa: ASTRRSGSNNEQF
j_call: TRBJ2-1
cdr3_length: 13
clone_size: NA
v_call: TRBV5-1
d_call: TRBD2

cdr3_aa: ASSQVGRRNEKLF
j_call: TRBJ1-4
cdr3_length: 13
clone_size: once
v_call: TRBV4-1
d_call: NA

cdr3_aa: ASSLDGLRGFAYEQY
j_call: TRBJ2-7
cdr3_length: 15
clone_size: NA
v_call: TRBV5-1
d_call: NA

cdr3_aa: ASSSPSPQRVLNEQF
j_call: TRBJ2-1
cdr3_length: 15
clone_size: NA
v_call: TRBV7-9
d_call: NA

cdr3_aa: ASSPHAGNGDEKLF
j_call: TRBJ1-4
cdr3_length: 14
clone_size: NA
v_call: TRBV9
d_call: NA

cdr3_aa: ASSLAWGGSNQPQH
j_call: TRBJ1-5
cdr3_length: 14
clone_size: NA
v_call: TRBV7-2
d_call: NA

cdr3_aa: AWSADYEQY
j_call: TRBJ2-7
cdr3_length: 9
clone_size: NA
v_call: TRBV30
d_call: NA

cdr3_aa: ASSKGRPATPLGNTIY
j_call: TRBJ1-3
cdr3_length: 16
clone_size: NA
v_call: TRBV21-1
d_call: NA

cdr3_aa: ASSPGHPSYNEQF
j_call: TRBJ2-1
cdr3_length: 13
clone_size: once
v_call: TRBV18
d_call: NA

cdr3_aa: SASGGTEAF
j_call: TRBJ1-1
cdr3_length: 9
clone_size: NA
v_call: TRBV20-1
d_call: NA

cdr3_aa: ASSGVRDLKPQH
j_call: TRBJ1-5
cdr3_length: 12
clone_size: NA
v_call: TRBV6-1
d_call: NA

cdr3_aa: ASSTRTSGRYEQY
j_call: TRBJ2-7
cdr3_length: 13
clone_size: NA
v_call: TRBV11-2
d_call: TRBD2

cdr3_aa: ASSYPTGVTGKRYGYT
j_call: TRBJ1-2
cdr3_length: 16
clone_size: NA
v_call: TRBV10-1
d_call: TRBD1

cdr3_aa: ASSAGNNQPQH
j_call: TRBJ1-5
cdr3_length: 11
clone_size: NA
v_call: TRBV7-6
d_call: NA

cdr3_aa: ASTRDRGLSYEQY
j_call: TRBJ2-7
cdr3_length: 13
clone_size: NA
v_call: TRBV2
d_call: TRBD1

cdr3_aa: ASSPVRSAGLQKQY
j_call: TRBJ2-7
cdr3_length: 14
clone_size: NA
v_call: TRBV9
d_call: NA

cdr3_aa: ASSPWDRGTNTEAF
j_call: TRBJ1-1
cdr3_length: 14
clone_size: once
v_call: TRBV7-2
d_call: TRBD1

cdr3_aa: ASSLELGSYNEQF
j_call: TRBJ2-1
cdr3_length: 13
clone_size: once
v_call: TRBV7-2
d_call: NA

cdr3_aa: ASSLGRDRNQPQH
j_call: TRBJ1-5
cdr3_length: 13
clone_size: NA
v_call: TRBV7-2
d_call: TRBD1

cdr3_aa: ASSQLPGQVKPGLF
j_call: TRBJ1-4
cdr3_length: 14
clone_size: NA
v_call: TRBV4-1
d_call: TRBD1

cdr3_aa: ASSRDSLTGELF
j_call: TRBJ2-2
cdr3_length: 12
clone_size: NA
v_call: TRBV18
d_call: NA

cdr3_aa: ASSQNTRSTDTQY
j_call: TRBJ2-3
cdr3_length: 13
clone_size: NA
v_call: TRBV4-3
d_call: NA

cdr3_aa: ASSEGQGGKTQY
j_call: TRBJ2-5
cdr3_length: 12
clone_size: few
v_call: TRBV5-1
d_call: TRBD1

cdr3_aa: ASSRLKDRGTEAF
j_call: TRBJ1-1
cdr3_length: 13
clone_size: NA
v_call: TRBV18
d_call: TRBD1

cdr3_aa: ASSARTHEQF
j_call: TRBJ2-1
cdr3_length: 10
clone_size: NA
v_call: TRBV10-1
d_call: NA

cdr3_aa: ATSRSRDGYGYT
j_call: TRBJ1-2
cdr3_length: 12
clone_size: once
v_call: TRBV15
d_call: NA

cdr3_aa: ASSQVPGLAGEGVEQY
j_call: TRBJ2-7
cdr3_length: 16
clone_size: NA
v_call: TRBV4-2
d_call: TRBD2

cdr3_aa: ASSINRVGTEAF
j_call: TRBJ1-1
cdr3_length: 12
clone_size: NA
v_call: TRBV11-2
d_call: NA

cdr3_aa: ATSRDPREFGSYEQY
j_call: TRBJ2-7
cdr3_length: 15
clone_size: NA
v_call: TRBV15
d_call: TRBD2

cdr3_aa: ASSENTEETQY
j_call: TRBJ2-5
cdr3_length: 11
clone_size: few
v_call: TRBV2
d_call: NA

cdr3_aa: ASSLLAGGSTGELF
j_call: TRBJ2-2
cdr3_length: 14
clone_size: once
v_call: TRBV6-5
d_call: TRBD2

cdr3_aa: ASSFLDSVSYEQY
j_call: TRBJ2-7
cdr3_length: 13
clone_size: once
v_call: TRBV27
d_call: NA

cdr3_aa: ASSHLRETQY
j_call: TRBJ2-5
cdr3_length: 10
clone_size: NA
v_call: TRBV7-2
d_call: NA

cdr3_aa: ASRIPLNQPQH
j_call: TRBJ1-5
cdr3_length: 11
clone_size: NA
v_call: TRBV6-4
d_call: NA

cdr3_aa: ASSLATAVSGANVLT
j_call: TRBJ2-6
cdr3_length: 15
clone_size: NA
v_call: TRBV28
d_call: NA

cdr3_aa: SGTGTSGSYQSSYNEQF
j_call: TRBJ2-1
cdr3_length: 17
clone_size: NA
v_call: TRBV29-1
d_call: TRBD2

cdr3_aa: ASSFQHRATNEKLF
j_call: TRBJ1-4
cdr3_length: 14
clone_size: NA
v_call: TRBV7-8
d_call: NA

cdr3_aa: ASSYGLAGPGAQY
j_call: TRBJ2-5
cdr3_length: 13
clone_size: NA
v_call: TRBV6-5
d_call: TRBD2

cdr3_aa: ASSPGGTGDYEQY
j_call: TRBJ2-7
cdr3_length: 13
clone_size: NA
v_call: TRBV9
d_call: TRBD1

cdr3_aa: ASNPLAANTGELF
j_call: TRBJ2-2
cdr3_length: 13
clone_size: NA
v_call: TRBV5-1
d_call: NA

cdr3_aa: ASSLPGTLNTEAF
j_call: TRBJ1-1
cdr3_length: 13
clone_size: NA
v_call: TRBV28
d_call: NA

cdr3_aa: ASSPSLDQGREQY
j_call: TRBJ2-7
cdr3_length: 13
clone_size: NA
v_call: TRBV18
d_call: NA

cdr3_aa: ASSRQQGAYGYT
j_call: TRBJ1-2
cdr3_length: 12
clone_size: once
v_call: TRBV27
d_call: NA

cdr3_aa: ASSEGGQTNEKLF
j_call: TRBJ1-4
cdr3_length: 13
clone_size: NA
v_call: TRBV28
d_call: TRBD1